This T cell receptor beta chain stems from a study of CD8 T cells in Susac syndrome. General observations from the study: The study recognized that its TCR sequencing and HLA analysis covered a relatively small number of individuals.

Remarks on this clonotype: Its specificity is not known.

Random hexamers served to reverse transcribe roughly 0.45 to 1 ug RNA. Coverage of TCR beta CDR3 amplification by immunoSEQ multiplex PCR extended to 54 Vbeta and 13 Jbeta. TCRdb reanalysed the immunoSEQ multiplex PCR reads using MiXCR and keeps one entry per CDR3 protein. This table holds about 20,000 distinct CDR3 sequences, 93% found once. Per the germline V gene, CDR1 is LGHNA and CDR2 is YSLEER. The length of the CDR3 is 14 residues. V was cut by 2 bases and J by 1 base, with 8 bases left in between. Bulk CD8+ and CD4+ cells came from magnetic negative isolation; CD8+ TEMRA by FACS. This chain uses TRBV4-3 with TRBJ1-1; TRBD1 might be the D (6 bases). This sequence was found in a human donor in good health. The sequencing input was CD8+ T cells from PBMCs. CDR3: CASSQQGRNTEAFF. The DNA of the CDR3 is TGCGCCAGCAGCCAACAGGGGCGGAACACTGAAGCTTTCTTT.